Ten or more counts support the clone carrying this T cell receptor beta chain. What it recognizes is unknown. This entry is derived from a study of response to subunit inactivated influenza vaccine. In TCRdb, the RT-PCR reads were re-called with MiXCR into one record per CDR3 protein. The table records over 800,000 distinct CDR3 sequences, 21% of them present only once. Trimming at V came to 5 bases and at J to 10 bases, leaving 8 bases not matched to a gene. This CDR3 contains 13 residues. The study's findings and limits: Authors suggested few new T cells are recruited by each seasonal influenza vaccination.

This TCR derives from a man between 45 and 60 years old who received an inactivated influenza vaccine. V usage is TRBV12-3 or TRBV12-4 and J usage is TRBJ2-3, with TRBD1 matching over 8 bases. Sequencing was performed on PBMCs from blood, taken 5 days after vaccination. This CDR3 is CASSPTGASAQYF. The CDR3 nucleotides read TGTGCCAGCAGTCCGACAGGGGCTAGTGCGCAGTATTTT.